The 26 T cell receptor beta chains reported below all come from one sample, sequenced in a study of T cell therapy after organ transplantation. Some clones are missing from TCRdb's copy, which holds only in-frame ones; the method was immunoSEQ multiplex PCR. The data hold 15,000 to 20,000 clones, with 85% observed a single time. What these receptors recognize is not known. Stated time point: 20-29 weeks after completion of therapy. Sequenced material: CD8+ T cells from blood, taken after autologous CMV-specific T cell therapy. Receptor source: a human patient who had received a solid organ transplant and had CMV disease. Some T cells may be graft donor cells.

The J gene is TRBJ1-1, the V gene TRBV6-5; the match to TRBD1 covers 7 bases. Germline V CDR1 and CDR2: MNHEY, SVGAGI. V shed 9 bases and J 4 bases; nucleotides not matched to a gene: 5. The CDR3 spans 12 residues. CDR3 protein: CASNRGSTEAFF. CDR3 in DNA: TGTGCCAGTAACAGGGGTAGCACTGAAGCTTTCTTT.

This clone was seen just once. The chain employs TRBV6-5 and TRBJ2-7, with D tentatively TRBD2 (5 bases). Germline CDR1 MNHEY, CDR2 SVGAGI. This CDR3 has 13 residues. Trimming removed 0 bases at V and 6 bases at J, with 9 bases between. DNA for the CDR3: TGTGCCAGCAGTTACTCTCGGGGATTCGAGCAGTACTTC. Translated: CASSYSRGFEQYF.

The chain uses TRBV14 and TRBJ2-7, with D perhaps TRBD1 or TRBD2 (5 bases each). Per the germline V gene, CDR1 is SGHDN and CDR2 is FVKESK. V was cut by 0 bases and J by 4 bases, with 13 bases left in between. The CDR3 loop spans 15 amino acids. The chain's CDR3 is CASSQDVGRVYEQYF. CDR3 bases: TGTGCCAGCAGCCAAGATGTGGGACGGGTATACGAGCAGTACTTC.

The chain carries TRBV5-6 and TRBJ2-2; 9 nucleotides match TRBD2. The germline CDR1 and CDR2 sequences are SGHDT and YYEEEE. The CDR3 loop spans 17 amino acids. J lost 5 bases, V lost 6 bases, and 14 bases had no gene match. This CDR3 reads CASTPARAGGRTGELFF. The CDR3, as DNA: TGTGCCAGCACCCCCGCCAGGGCGGGGGGGCGGACCGGGGAGCTGTTTTTT.

The J gene is TRBJ2-7, the V gene TRBV7-9; tentatively, D is TRBD1 (6 bases). The ends were cut back, 5 bases at V and 2 bases at J, with 10 bases in the middle. This CDR3 is built from 13 residues. Germline V gives CDR1 SEHNR, CDR2 FQNEAQ (reference sequence). CDR3 sequence (DNA): TGTGCCAGCAGCCCCGGACAGACCTACGAGCAGTACTTC. Encoded protein: CASSPGQTYEQYF.

The chain couples TRBV7-6 to TRBJ2-7, with D hard to call. This CDR3 has 16 amino acids. Germline V gives CDR1 SGHVS, CDR2 FNYEAQ. With 1 base removed from V and 2 bases from J, the gap between germline ends came to 15 bases. The CDR3 region has the DNA TGTGCCAGCAGCTTAGGGTCAGGCTTTAGTACCTACGAGCAGTACTTC. This codes for CASSLGSGFSTYEQYF.

V is TRBV15 and J is TRBJ2-1; 9 positions match TRBD2. There are 19 residues in the CDR3. Germline-derived CDR1 and CDR2 are LNHNV and YYDKDF (reference sequence). Losses at the gene ends were 3 bases for V and 0 bases for J; bases not matched to a gene: 12. CDR3 loop: CATSSGGLAGNSSYNEQFF. In DNA form, the CDR3 reads TGTGCCACCAGCAGTGGTGGGCTAGCGGGAAATAGCTCCTACAATGAGCAGTTCTTC.

This clone was found once. The chain couples TRBV11-2 to TRBJ2-7, with D hard to call. CDR3 length equals 14 residues. Germline values: CDR1 SGHAT, CDR2 FQNNGV. V was trimmed by 1 base and J by 3 bases, leaving 10 bases between them. CDR3 sequence (DNA): TGTGCCAGCAGCTTAGTGACCAGCAGCTACGAGCAGTACTTC. Its protein is CASSLVTSSYEQYF.

This sequence joins TRBV5-1 and TRBJ2-1; 8 bases agree with TRBD1. CDR3 size: 15 residues. The V segment lost 4 bases and the J segment 4 bases; nucleotides outside the gene matches: 7. CDR1 and CDR2 from the germline V gene are SGHRS and YFSETQ. CDR3 sequence: CASSPPGQEYNEQFF. The CDR3 DNA reads as TGCGCCAGCAGCCCTCCGGGACAGGAATACAATGAGCAGTTCTTC.

The chain couples TRBV6-1 to TRBJ2-5; D is perhaps TRBD1 or TRBD2 (5 bases each). Germline CDR1 and CDR2: MNHNS and SASEGT. Trimming took 3 bases from V and 1 from J, leaving 15 bases between them. This CDR3 spans 16 amino acids. The CDR3 loop is CASSEGTEAFQETQYF. In DNA form, the CDR3 reads TGTGCCAGCAGTGAGGGGACCGAAGCCTTCCAAGAGACCCAGTACTTC.

The V gene is TRBV6-5, the J gene TRBJ2-7; D call uncertain. CDR3 length: 13 residues. The V and J ends lost 6 bases and 1 base respectively, with 10 bases between them. CDR1 and CDR2 from the germline V gene are MNHEY and SVGAGI. The CDR3 region has the DNA TGTGCCAGCAGCCACCCCCTTTCCTACGAGCAGTACTTC. It encodes CASSHPLSYEQYF.

The sample holds a few counts of this clone. The genes are TRBV27 and TRBJ2-4, with 9 bases identical to TRBD1. The CDR3 extends over 16 amino acids. V was pared by 6 bases and J by 4 bases, with 10 bases of the junction left unmatched. Germline V gene sequence: CDR1 MNHEY, CDR2 SMNVEV (reference sequence). CDR3 nucleotide sequence: TGTGCCAGCAGATGGCCGAGGGACAGGGTGAAAAACATTCAGTACTTC. This gives the protein CASRWPRDRVKNIQYF.

The chain carries TRBV29-1 and TRBJ1-2; a weak D match, TRBD1 (5 bases). Trimming pared 6 bases from V and 3 bases from J, leaving 8 bases between. The CDR3 contains 11 residues. The germline gives CDR1 SQVTM, CDR2 ANQGSEA. The CDR3: CSVTGDYGYTF. CDR3 sequence (DNA): TGCAGCGTCACAGGAGACTATGGCTACACCTTC.

In its sample, this clone ranks as medium-sized. The chain uses TRBV6-4 and TRBJ2-2, with 11 bases lining up with TRBD1. The germline CDR1 and CDR2 sequences are MRHNA and SNTAGT. This CDR3 is 15 amino acids long. V shed 8 bases and J 3 bases; nucleotides not matched to a gene: 5. The CDR3 loop is CASQPGQGDTGELFF. CDR3 coding DNA: TGTGCCAGCCAGCCGGGACAGGGGGACACCGGGGAGCTGTTTTTT.

The chain carries TRBV15 and TRBJ1-1, with D perhaps TRBD1 (5 bases). The germline gives CDR1 LNHNV, CDR2 YYDKDF (reference sequence). V dropped 1 base and J dropped 7 bases, with 13 bases sitting between them. The CDR3 covers 14 residues. CDR3 coding DNA: TGTGCCACCAGCAGAGTCTGGGACGAGAATGAAGCTTTCTTT. This gives the protein CATSRVWDENEAFF.

Here the CDR3 reads CASSPGHRGYEQYF. CDR3 bases: TGTGCCAGCAGTCCAGGGCACCGAGGGTACGAGCAGTACTTC. The chain is built from TRBV6-1 and TRBJ2-7, with D perhaps given as TRBD1 or TRBD2 (5 bases each). V shed 5 bases and J shed 4 bases, with 15 bases lying between them. The CDR3 runs 14 residues. Germline V gene sequence: CDR1 MNHNS, CDR2 SASEGT.

The V gene is TRBV29-1, the J gene TRBJ2-6, with D maybe TRBD1 (5 bases). CDR3 length: 17 residues. In germline, CDR1 is SQVTM, CDR2 ANQGSEA. V lost 0 bases and J 2 bases, leaving 14 bases between the germline ends. The CDR3, as DNA: TGCAGCGTTGAAGATCCCTGGGCAGGGACTGGGGCCAACGTCCTGACTTTC. Translation: CSVEDPWAGTGANVLTF.

This chain joins TRBV30 and TRBJ2-7; no clear D. The length of the CDR3 is 12 residues. The germline gives CDR1 GTSNPN, CDR2 SVGIG (reference sequence). Deletions cut 0 bases from V and 7 bases from J, with 10 bases between. The CDR3 DNA reads as TGTGCCTGGAGTGTAGGGCCGATAGAGCAGTACTTC. As protein: CAWSVGPIEQYF.

This clone was recorded only once. The chain combines TRBV9 with TRBJ2-7, with 9 bases identical to TRBD1. Losses at the gene ends were 5 bases for V and 13 bases for J; bases not matched to a gene: 4. Germline lookup yields CDR1 SGDLS and CDR2 YYNGEE. The CDR3 covers 10 residues. The CDR3 region is CASRGTGSYF. CDR3 DNA: TGTGCCAGCAGGGGGACAGGGTCTTACTTC. Looking up the rest from reference TRBV9 and TRBJ2-7 gives the full variable domain: DSGVTQTPKHLITATGQRVTLRCSPRSGDLSVYWYQQSLDQGLQFLIQYYNGEERAKGNILERFSAQQFPDLHSELNLSSLELGDSALYFCASRGTGSYFGPGTRLTVT.

This rearrangement joins TRBV10-2 to TRBJ2-1, with D possibly called TRBD1 or TRBD2 (6 bases each). Germline CDR1 is WSHSY and CDR2 is SAAADI. This CDR3 has 14 amino acids. V was trimmed by 4 bases and J by 8 bases, leaving 15 bases between them. CDR3 loop: CASSGLVRGHEQFF. In nucleotides, the CDR3 is TGCGCCAGCAGTGGTCTGGTTCGGGGGCATGAGCAGTTCTTC.

DNA of the CDR3: TGTGCCAGCAGCTCTCAAGGGGGCTTTGGCTACACCTTC. Its protein is CASSSQGGFGYTF. The chain carries TRBV5-4 and TRBJ1-2; 7 bases align to TRBD1. Trimming cost V 3 bases and J 7 bases; bases outside gene matches: 6. The CDR3 sequence is 13 residues long. The germline gives CDR1 SGHNT, CDR2 YYREEE (reference sequence).

This chain links TRBV21-1 with TRBJ2-5; the table calls TRBD2, which could not be checked here. TRBV21-1 is annotated as a pseudogene. This CDR3 spans 17 amino acids. CDR3: CASLLKRVTTFQETQYF. The CDR3, as DNA: TGTGCCAGCCTCTTAAAGAGGGTGACGACCTTTCAAGAGACCCAGTACTTC.

The chain couples TRBV7-8 to TRBJ2-7, with 9 bases identical to TRBD2. The CDR3 covers 15 residues. V shed 4 bases and J 5 bases; nucleotides not matched to a gene: 9. In germline, CDR1 is SGHVS, CDR2 FQNEAQ. CDR3 residues: CASSSAVAGVDEQYF. The CDR3 nucleotides are TGTGCCAGCAGCTCCGCCGTAGCGGGAGTAGACGAGCAGTACTTC.

Notes on this clone: The junction differs from germline at one of its ends, possibly a read error. The chain links TRBV30 to TRBJ1-1, with no clear D. CDR3 size: 11 residues. Per the germline V gene, CDR1 is GTSNPN and CDR2 is SVGIG (reference sequence). CDR3 sequence: CAWTPGEFGSF. The DNA of the CDR3 is TGTGCCTGGACCCCCGGGGAGTTCGGGTCTTTT. The complete variable domain, with remaining parts taken from reference TRBV30 and TRBJ1-1, reads SQTIHQWPATLVQPVGSPLSLECTVEGTSNPNLYWYRQAAGRGLQLLFYSVGIGQISSEVPQNLSASRPQDRQFILSSKKLLLSDSGFYLCAWTPGEFGSFGQGTRLTVV.

The V call is TRBV19, the J call TRBJ2-1; TRBD1 matches 8 bases. The CDR3 sequence is 16 residues long. Trimming cost V 5 bases and J 2 bases; bases outside gene matches: 8. Germline lookup yields CDR1 LNHDA and CDR2 SQIVND (reference sequence). CDR3 bases: TGTGCCAGTAGTCCCCTTACAGGGGGGACCTACAATGAGCAGTTCTTC. This gives the protein CASSPLTGGTYNEQFF.

The chain joins TRBV6-5 to TRBJ1-1, with D unresolved. Germline-derived CDR1 and CDR2 are MNHEY and SVGAGI. Trimming removed 5 bases at V and 1 base at J, with 11 bases between. The CDR3 has 14 amino acids. The CDR3 nucleotides are TGTGCCAGCAGTCCCCTGCGGGAGAACACTGAAGCTTTCTTT. This gives the protein CASSPLRENTEAFF.